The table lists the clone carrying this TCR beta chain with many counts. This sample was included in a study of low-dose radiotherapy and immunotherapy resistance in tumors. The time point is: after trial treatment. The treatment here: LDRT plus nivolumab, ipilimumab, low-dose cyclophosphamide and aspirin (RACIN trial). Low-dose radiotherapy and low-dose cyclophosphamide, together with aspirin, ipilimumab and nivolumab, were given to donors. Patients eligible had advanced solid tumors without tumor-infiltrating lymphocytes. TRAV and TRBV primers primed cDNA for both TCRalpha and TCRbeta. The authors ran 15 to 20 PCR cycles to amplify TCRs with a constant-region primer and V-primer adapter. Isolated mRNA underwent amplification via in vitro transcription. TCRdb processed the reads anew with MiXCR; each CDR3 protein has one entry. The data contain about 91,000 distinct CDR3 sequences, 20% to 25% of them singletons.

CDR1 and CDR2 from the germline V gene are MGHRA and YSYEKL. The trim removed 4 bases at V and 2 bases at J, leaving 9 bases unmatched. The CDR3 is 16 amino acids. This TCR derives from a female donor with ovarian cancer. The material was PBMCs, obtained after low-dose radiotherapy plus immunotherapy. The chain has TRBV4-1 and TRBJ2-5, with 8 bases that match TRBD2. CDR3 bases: TGCGCCAGCAGCCCCCGCGACGCGGGGGGACAAGAGACCCAGTACTTC. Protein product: CASSPRDAGGQETQYF.